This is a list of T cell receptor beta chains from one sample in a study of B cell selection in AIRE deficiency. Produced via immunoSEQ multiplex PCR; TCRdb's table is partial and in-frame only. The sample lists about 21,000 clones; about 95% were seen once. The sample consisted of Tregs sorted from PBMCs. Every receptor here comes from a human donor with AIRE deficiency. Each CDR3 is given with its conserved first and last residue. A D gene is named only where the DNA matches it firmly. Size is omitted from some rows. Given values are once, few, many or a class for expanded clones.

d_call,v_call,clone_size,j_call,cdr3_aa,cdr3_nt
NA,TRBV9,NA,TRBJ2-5,CASSREGTQYF,TGTGCCAGCAGTCGAGAGGGGACCCAGTACTTC
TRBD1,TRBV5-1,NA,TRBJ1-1,CASSSGQPMNTEAFF,TGCGCCAGCAGCTCGGGACAGCCGATGAACACTGAAGCTTTCTTT
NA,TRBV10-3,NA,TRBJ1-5,CAISEKAAGEQPQHF,TGTGCCATCAGTGAGAAGGCGGCAGGGGAACAGCCCCAGCATTTT
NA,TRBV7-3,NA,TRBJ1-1,CASSSELGTEAFF,TGTGCCAGCAGCTCAGAATTGGGCACTGAAGCTTTCTTT
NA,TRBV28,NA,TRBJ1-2,CASSSGNTDYGYTF,TGTGCCAGCAGTTCAGGGAATACAGACTATGGCTACACCTTC
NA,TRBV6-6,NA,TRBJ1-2,CASSYSTPKNYGYTF,TGTGCCAGCAGTTACAGTACACCAAAAAACTATGGCTACACCTTC
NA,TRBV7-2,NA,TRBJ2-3,CASSLSPDTQYF,TGTGCCAGCAGCCTTAGTCCAGATACGCAGTATTTT
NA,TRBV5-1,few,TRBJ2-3,CASSFGGTDTQYF,TGCGCCAGCAGCTTCGGGGGCACAGATACGCAGTATTTT
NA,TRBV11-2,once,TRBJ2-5,CASSTPPGETQYF,TGTGCCAGCAGTACCCCCCCTGGGGAGACCCAGTACTTC
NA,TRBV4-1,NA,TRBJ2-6,CASSRAPWQGERPGANVLTF,TGCGCCAGCAGCCGGGCCCCCTGGCAGGGCGAGCGTCCTGGGGCCAACGTCCTGACTTTC
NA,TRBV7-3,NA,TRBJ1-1,CASSLRGAGTEAFF,TGTGCCAGCAGCTTACGGGGGGCAGGCACTGAAGCTTTCTTT